The rows below give T cell receptor beta chains drawn from one sample of a study of prognosis after radiotherapy for stage I lung cancer. MiXCR, run by TCRdb on the multiplex PCR reads, gives a single entry per CDR3 protein. Here the sample spans around 26,000 distinct CDR3 sequences, around 46% being singletons. Sample: PBMCs, taken before or after stereotactic body radiation therapy (not recorded which). The receptor source for this set is a donor at least 50 years old with non-small cell lung cancer. Each CDR3 is given with its conserved first and last residue. D genes are given only for firm matches. Clone size is shown for a subset of rows, as once, few, many or a class of expanded clone.

d_call clone_size j_call v_call cdr3_aa cdr3_nt
. many TRBJ1-1 TRBV5-1 CASSLAASNTEAFF TGCGCCAGCAGCTTGGCCGCTTCGAACACTGAAGCTTTCTTT
. . TRBJ1-4 TRBV7-9 CASIELANNEKLFF TGTGCCAGCATCGAGCTGGCTAATAATGAAAAACTGTTTTTT
. . TRBJ2-2 TRBV12-3/TRBV12-4 CAGSLTQAGELFF TGTGCCGGCAGTTTAACTCAGGCCGGTGAGCTGTTTTTT
TRBD1 many TRBJ2-7 TRBV20-1 CSAKTGIYEQYF TGCAGTGCTAAGACAGGGATCTACGAGCAGTACTTC
TRBD2 many TRBJ2-2 TRBV24-1 CATSEMAGSGGTGELFF TGTGCCACCAGTGAGATGGCTGGTAGCGGGGGTACCGGGGAGCTGTTTTTT
. . TRBJ2-2 TRBV7-8 CASRATGCITGQLFF TGTGCCAGCAGGGCTACAGGGTGCATCACCGGGCAGCTGTTTTTT
. many TRBJ1-5 TRBV20-1 CSARDLIASENQPQHF TGCAGTGCTAGAGATCTAATTGCGTCGGAAAATCAGCCCCAGCATTTT
. many TRBJ1-6 TRBV7-3 CASSLGTHFGSPLHF TGTGCCAGCAGCTTAGGGACCCATTTTGGGTCACCCCTCCACTTT
. . TRBJ1-5 TRBV6-1 CAISDTGHRNQPQHF TGTGCCATCAGTGATACTGGACATCGCAATCAGCCCCAGCATTTT
. many TRBJ1-3 TRBV7-9 CASTRGAPGNTIYF TGTGCCAGCACGAGGGGGGCTCCCGGAAACACCATATATTTT
TRBD2 . TRBJ2-3 TRBV5-5 CASSLELAGVRDTQYF TGTGCCAGCAGCTTGGAATTAGCGGGAGTGCGTGATACGCAGTATTTT
TRBD2 . TRBJ2-1 TRBV7-3 CASRSSSGRGDNEQFF TGTGCCAGCAGGTCGAGTAGCGGGAGGGGGGACAATGAGCAGTTCTTC
TRBD2 . TRBJ2-3 TRBV7-9 CASSFGRSGADTQYF TGTGCCAGCTCGTTCGGGAGGTCTGGGGCAGATACGCAGTATTTT
TRBD1 many TRBJ1-1 TRBV7-9 CASSESGQMNTEAFF TGTGCCAGCAGCGAATCGGGACAGATGAACACTGAAGCTTTCTTT
. medium-sized TRBJ2-1 TRBV6-2/TRBV6-3 CASSYSRGHEQFF TGTGCCAGCAGTTACTCGAGAGGTCATGAGCAGTTCTTC
. many TRBJ2-5 TRBV3-1 CASSQVPEQAQYF TGTGCCAGCAGCCAAGTACCCGAACAGGCCCAGTACTTC
. . TRBJ2-7 TRBV7-2 CASSPRHSSYEQYF TGTGCCAGCAGCCCCAGACATAGCTCCTACGAGCAGTACTTC
TRBD2 . TRBJ2-4 TRBV20-1 CSAYLGLAGSKNIQYF TGCAGTGCTTACCTGGGACTAGCGGGTTCCAAAAACATTCAGTACTTC
TRBD1 . TRBJ2-5 TRBV24-1 CATSGRNRDRPNQETQYF TGTGCCACCAGTGGCCGAAACCGGGACAGACCAAACCAAGAGACCCAGTACTTC
. . TRBJ2-7 TRBV5-1 CASSSVGGHEQYF TGCGCCAGCAGCTCCGTGGGGGGCCACGAGCAGTACTTC
. many TRBJ2-7 TRBV10-3 CAIVLGDPAYEQYF TGTGCCATCGTACTAGGGGACCCGGCCTACGAGCAGTACTTC
. . TRBJ2-3 TRBV28 CSISLGYTQYF TGTTCCATCAGTTTGGGATATACGCAGTATTTT
TRBD2 . TRBJ2-5 TRBV20-1 CSARRGGETQYF TGCAGTGCTAGACGGGGGGGGGAGACCCAGTACTTC
. medium-sized TRBJ2-7 TRBV12-3/TRBV12-4 CASRRQGGLREQYF TGTGCCAGCAGACGACAGGGAGGACTCCGCGAGCAGTACTTC
. many TRBJ2-1 TRBV20-1 CSAQRRTDNNEQFF TGCAGTGCTCAGCGCAGGACAGATAACAATGAGCAGTTCTTC
TRBD2 many TRBJ2-7 TRBV11-1 CASSETSGLYEQYF TGTGCCAGCAGCGAGACTAGCGGGTTATACGAGCAGTACTTC
. many TRBJ2-6 TRBV6-5 CASSYSQTGANVLTF TGTGCCAGCAGTTACTCTCAGACTGGGGCCAACGTCCTGACTTTC
. many TRBJ2-3 TRBV6-5 CASSYGGPPSDTQYF TGTGCCAGCAGTTATGGGGGGCCCCCGTCAGATACGCAGTATTTT
. many TRBJ2-3 TRBV20-1 CSARVPEAQYF TGCAGTGCTAGGGTCCCGGAGGCGCAGTATTTT
TRBD1 many TRBJ2-3 TRBV7-3 CASSSQGVRHGDTQYF TGTGCCAGCAGCTCCCAGGGGGTACGACATGGAGATACGCAGTATTTT
TRBD2 . TRBJ2-7 TRBV7-2 CASSFWTSGKYEQYF TGTGCCAGCAGCTTCTGGACTAGCGGGAAGTACGAGCAGTACTTC
. many TRBJ1-1 TRBV19 CASSSNRVNTEAFF TGTGCCAGTAGTTCGAACAGGGTGAACACTGAAGCTTTCTTT
. . TRBJ1-2 TRBV9 CASSTPGGGRSYTF TGTGCCAGCAGCACACCCGGGGGGGGCAGGAGCTACACCTTC
. . TRBJ2-3 TRBV30 CAWSRTGRGDTQYF TGTGCCTGGAGTAGGACAGGGAGGGGGGATACGCAGTATTTT
. . TRBJ1-4 TRBV5-1 CASSLNLIGNEKLFF TGCGCCAGCAGCTTGAATTTGATAGGGAATGAAAAACTGTTTTTT
TRBD1 many TRBJ1-2 TRBV27 CASSRTGRHGYTF TGTGCCAGCAGTCGGACAGGGAGGCATGGCTACACCTTC
. . TRBJ2-1 TRBV2 CASSPGGHMSRSYNEQFF TGTGCCAGCAGCCCCGGTGGCCACATGTCTCGCTCCTACAATGAGCAGTTCTTC
. medium-sized TRBJ1-1 TRBV12-3/TRBV12-4 CASHSGQPNTEAFF TGTGCCAGTCATTCCGGACAGCCGAACACTGAAGCTTTCTTT
TRBD1 many TRBJ1-1 TRBV2 CASSAGTATRMNTEAFF TGTGCCAGCAGCGCCGGGACAGCAACGAGGATGAACACTGAAGCTTTCTTT
. many TRBJ2-1 TRBV28 CASSLLNNEQFF TGTGCCAGCAGTTTATTAAACAATGAGCAGTTCTTC
TRBD2 . TRBJ2-3 TRBV29-1 CSVEGPLGGGGSTDTQYF TGCAGCGTTGAAGGGCCCCTGGGGGGGGGGGGAAGCACAGATACGCAGTATTTT
. many TRBJ1-4 TRBV20-1 CSAGYRDPVGKLFF TGCAGTGCGGGATACAGGGACCCCGTTGGAAAACTGTTTTTT
TRBD2 many TRBJ2-1 TRBV7-3 CASSRGTSGYNEQFF TGTGCCAGCAGCCGCGGGACTAGCGGCTACAATGAGCAGTTCTTC
TRBD2 . TRBJ2-7 TRBV12-3/TRBV12-4 CASSPSAGGPSYEQYF TGTGCCAGCAGCCCATCGGCGGGAGGTCCGTCGTACGAGCAGTACTTC
. many TRBJ1-1 TRBV2 CASSVEGQNTEAFF TGTGCCAGCAGCGTCGAGGGCCAGAACACTGAAGCTTTCTTT
. many TRBJ2-7 TRBV2 CASSEPVGYEQYF TGTGCCAGCAGTGAACCCGTGGGGTACGAGCAGTACTTC
TRBD1 many TRBJ2-7 TRBV11-2 CASSPQGTAEQYF TGTGCCAGCAGCCCCCAAGGGACAGCCGAGCAGTACTTC
. many TRBJ1-1 TRBV6-1 CASRVTLNTEAFF TGTGCCAGCAGAGTCACTTTAAACACTGAAGCTTTCTTT
TRBD2 . TRBJ2-1 TRBV7-8 CDRSLVGLGAGVGNEQFF TGTGACAGAAGCTTAGTAGGTCTTGGAGCGGGGGTCGGGAATGAGCAGTTCTTC
. . TRBJ2-5 TRBV28 CDSSRKETQYF TGTGACAGCAGTAGAAAAGAGACACAGTACTTC
. many TRBJ2-7 TRBV6-1 CASTRVETEQYF TGTGCCAGCACCAGGGTGGAGACCGAGCAGTACTTC
. many TRBJ1-5 TRBV2 CAGSEGQLSNQPQHF TGTGCCGGCAGTGAAGGACAGCTTAGCAATCAGCCCCAGCATTTT
TRBD2 once TRBJ2-1 TRBV12-5 CASGSGLAGVEQFF TGTGCTAGTGGTTCCGGACTAGCGGGAGTTGAGCAGTTCTTC
. . TRBJ2-1 TRBV6-2/TRBV6-3 CASSYKEGDQFF TGTGCCAGCAGTTACAAGGAGGGCGATCAGTTCTTC